These T cell receptor beta chains were read from a single sample in a study of T cell repertoires in cytomegalovirus infection. These receptors have no known antigen. From the reads, TCRdb called clonotypes with MiXCR, one entry per CDR3 protein. This sample has about 150,000 distinct CDR3 sequences, with about 31% found just once. The specimen comprised CD8+ T cells from cultured PBMCs, sampled from culture after CMV antigen stimulation. The receptors were sampled from a human donor in good health (CMV status not recorded). Some clones in this sample may be carry-over from other donors' samples. The CDR3 runs from the conserved cysteine through the conserved F or W. The D gene is left open where the match is weak. Only some rows state a clone size, as once, few, many or a class for expanded clones.

clone size: many; V gene: TRBV6-1; J gene: TRBJ2-3; D gene: NA; CDR3 DNA: TGTGCCAGCAGGGGACAGGTGCTAGCGGGGAGCACAGATACGCAGTATTTT; CDR3 protein: CASRGQVLAGSTDTQYF
clone size: NA; V gene: TRBV6-5; J gene: TRBJ1-1; D gene: TRBD1; CDR3 DNA: TGTGCCAGCAGTTATCAGGGGGTGAACACTGAAGCTTTCTTT; CDR3 protein: CASSYQGVNTEAFF
clone size: few; V gene: TRBV6-5; J gene: TRBJ2-7; D gene: NA; CDR3 DNA: TGTGCCAGCAGTTACGGCGAGGGTACCTACGAGCAGTACTTC; CDR3 protein: CASSYGEGTYEQYF
clone size: NA; V gene: TRBV27; J gene: TRBJ2-1; D gene: NA; CDR3 DNA: TGTGCCAGCAGTTTCTGGATTGTCGGGGGTTACAATGAGCAGTTCTTC; CDR3 protein: CASSFWIVGGYNEQFF
clone size: NA; V gene: TRBV7-9; J gene: TRBJ2-7; D gene: NA; CDR3 DNA: TGTGCCAGCAGCCCCCCTTTAGCAGGGGGGTCCTACGAGCAGTACTTC; CDR3 protein: CASSPPLAGGSYEQYF
clone size: few; V gene: TRBV4-1; J gene: TRBJ1-5; D gene: NA; CDR3 DNA: TGCGCCAGCAGCCCCCCTGATGATAGCAATCAGCCCCAGCATTTT; CDR3 protein: CASSPPDDSNQPQHF
clone size: few; V gene: TRBV7-6; J gene: TRBJ2-3; D gene: TRBD2; CDR3 DNA: TGTGCCAGCAGCTTAGAGCGGGGGGTCACAGATACGCAGTATTTT; CDR3 protein: CASSLERGVTDTQYF
clone size: NA; V gene: TRBV19; J gene: TRBJ1-2; D gene: NA; CDR3 DNA: TGTGCCAGTAGTCTTCCGACGGGACTCTATGGCTACACCTTC; CDR3 protein: CASSLPTGLYGYTF
clone size: once; V gene: TRBV19; J gene: TRBJ2-1; D gene: NA; CDR3 DNA: TGTGCCAGTAGTAATAAAGGCAGCAATGGGCAGTTCTTC; CDR3 protein: CASSNKGSNGQFF
clone size: few; V gene: TRBV27; J gene: TRBJ2-7; D gene: NA; CDR3 DNA: TGTGCCAGCAGTCCACAGGGGGGGTTCTGGACAGACCCGACTGTGGGGTACTTC; CDR3 protein: CASSPQGGFWTDPTVGYF
clone size: few; V gene: TRBV7-1; J gene: TRBJ2-3; D gene: TRBD1; CDR3 DNA: TGTGCCAGCACACGGGACAGGGAGAAGTATTTT; CDR3 protein: CASTRDREKYF
clone size: many; V gene: TRBV11-2; J gene: TRBJ2-5; D gene: NA; CDR3 DNA: TGTGCCAGCAGCTTAGGAGCTTTGGGACCGAGAGAGACCCAGTACTTC; CDR3 protein: CASSLGALGPRETQYF
clone size: many; V gene: TRBV6-5; J gene: TRBJ2-4; D gene: NA; CDR3 DNA: TGTGCCAGCAGTTACTCGTCGCCGGGGAACATTCAGTACTTC; CDR3 protein: CASSYSSPGNIQYF
clone size: NA; V gene: TRBV7-8; J gene: TRBJ2-1; D gene: TRBD2; CDR3 DNA: TGTGCCAGCAGGCCGGGAGGGGCGTACAATGAGCAGTTCTTC; CDR3 protein: CASRPGGAYNEQFF
clone size: many; V gene: TRBV19; J gene: TRBJ1-2; D gene: TRBD1; CDR3 DNA: TGTGCCAGTAGTGGGTATCCGGGACAGAGTACCTTC; CDR3 protein: CASSGYPGQSTF
clone size: many; V gene: TRBV20-1; J gene: TRBJ2-4; D gene: NA; CDR3 DNA: TGCAGTGCTAGCATGGGGGCGCTTACCAAAAACATTCAGTACTTC; CDR3 protein: CSASMGALTKNIQYF
clone size: NA; V gene: TRBV5-6; J gene: TRBJ1-2; D gene: TRBD1; CDR3 DNA: TGTGCCAGCAGCTTGCGACAGGGGCCCCAATATGGCTACACCTTC; CDR3 protein: CASSLRQGPQYGYTF
clone size: NA; V gene: TRBV28; J gene: TRBJ1-5; D gene: NA; CDR3 DNA: TGTGCCCACGCGGGGAGGCTAGAGCCCCAGCATTTT; CDR3 protein: CAHAGRLEPQHF
clone size: NA; V gene: TRBV28; J gene: TRBJ2-4; D gene: TRBD1; CDR3 DNA: TGTGCCAGCAGTTTCAGGGGGCCGGGAAACATTCAGTACTTC; CDR3 protein: CASSFRGPGNIQYF
clone size: NA; V gene: TRBV7-2; J gene: TRBJ2-3; D gene: NA; CDR3 DNA: TGTGCCAGCAGCTTCGGGCGGGCTATACGGTCAGATACGCAGTATTTT; CDR3 protein: CASSFGRAIRSDTQYF
clone size: NA; V gene: TRBV2; J gene: TRBJ2-1; D gene: NA; CDR3 DNA: TGTGCCAGCAGTGTGTTGAGGCTAGCCAATGAGCAGTTCTTC; CDR3 protein: CASSVLRLANEQFF
clone size: NA; V gene: TRBV30; J gene: TRBJ2-5; D gene: TRBD1; CDR3 DNA: TGTGCCTGGAGTGTAGGGACAGGGGAGGAGACCCAGTACTTC; CDR3 protein: CAWSVGTGEETQYF
clone size: once; V gene: TRBV15; J gene: TRBJ1-6; D gene: TRBD1; CDR3 DNA: TGTGCCACCAGCAGGGAGGACAGGGGATATTCACCCCTCCACTTT; CDR3 protein: CATSREDRGYSPLHF
clone size: few; V gene: TRBV12-3/TRBV12-4; J gene: TRBJ2-4; D gene: NA; CDR3 DNA: TGTGCCAGCAGTCACCTGACCGTGGCCAAAAACATTCAGTACTTC; CDR3 protein: CASSHLTVAKNIQYF
clone size: once; V gene: TRBV5-6; J gene: TRBJ2-2; D gene: TRBD2; CDR3 DNA: TGTGCCAGCAGCTTTCAACGACTAGCGGGTTGGGGGTCCGGGGAGCTGTTTTTT; CDR3 protein: CASSFQRLAGWGSGELFF
clone size: few; V gene: TRBV12-3/TRBV12-4; J gene: TRBJ2-1; D gene: TRBD2; CDR3 DNA: TGTGCCAGCACCTTAGCGGGGAGCTCCTACAATGAGCAGTTCTTC; CDR3 protein: CASTLAGSSYNEQFF
clone size: many; V gene: TRBV6-1; J gene: TRBJ2-2; D gene: NA; CDR3 DNA: TGTGCCAGCAGTCTTAGGACCGCGAACACCGGGGAGCTGTTTTTT; CDR3 protein: CASSLRTANTGELFF
clone size: once; V gene: TRBV7-6; J gene: TRBJ1-1; D gene: NA; CDR3 DNA: TGTGCCAGCAGCTTAGATGTGGGACAGAACACTGAAGCTTTCTTT; CDR3 protein: CASSLDVGQNTEAFF
clone size: few; V gene: TRBV10-3; J gene: TRBJ2-1; D gene: NA; CDR3 DNA: TGTGCCATCACAGACAGTTCCTACAATGAGCAGTTCTTC; CDR3 protein: CAITDSSYNEQFF
clone size: NA; V gene: TRBV28; J gene: TRBJ2-5; D gene: TRBD2; CDR3 DNA: TGTGCCAGCAGTTTAGCCAGCGGGGGCCTCGAAGAGACCCAGTACTTC; CDR3 protein: CASSLASGGLEETQYF
clone size: NA; V gene: TRBV7-3; J gene: TRBJ2-3; D gene: NA; CDR3 DNA: TGTGCCAGCAGCTTAGATGCAGCAAGCACAGATACGCAGTATTTT; CDR3 protein: CASSLDAASTDTQYF